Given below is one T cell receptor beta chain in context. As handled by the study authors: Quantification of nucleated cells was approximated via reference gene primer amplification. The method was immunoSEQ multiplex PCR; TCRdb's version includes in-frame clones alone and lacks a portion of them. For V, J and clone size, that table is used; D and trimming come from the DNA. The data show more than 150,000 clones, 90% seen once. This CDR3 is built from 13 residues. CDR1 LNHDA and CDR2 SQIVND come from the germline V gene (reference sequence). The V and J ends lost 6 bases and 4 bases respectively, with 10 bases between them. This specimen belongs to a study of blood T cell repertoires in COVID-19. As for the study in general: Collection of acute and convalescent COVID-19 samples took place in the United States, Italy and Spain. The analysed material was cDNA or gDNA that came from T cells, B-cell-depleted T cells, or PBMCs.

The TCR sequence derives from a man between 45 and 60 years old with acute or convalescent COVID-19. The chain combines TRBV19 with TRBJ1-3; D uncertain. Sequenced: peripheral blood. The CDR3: CASRLDLGNTIYF. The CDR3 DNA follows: TGTGCCAGTAGACTCGATCTAGGAAACACCATATATTTT. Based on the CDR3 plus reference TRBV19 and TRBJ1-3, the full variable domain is DGGITQSPKYLFRKEGQNVTLSCEQNLNHDAMYWYRQDPGQGLRLIYYSQIVNDFQKGDIAEGYSVSREKKESFPLTVTSAQKNPTAFYLCASRLDLGNTIYFGEGSWLTVV.